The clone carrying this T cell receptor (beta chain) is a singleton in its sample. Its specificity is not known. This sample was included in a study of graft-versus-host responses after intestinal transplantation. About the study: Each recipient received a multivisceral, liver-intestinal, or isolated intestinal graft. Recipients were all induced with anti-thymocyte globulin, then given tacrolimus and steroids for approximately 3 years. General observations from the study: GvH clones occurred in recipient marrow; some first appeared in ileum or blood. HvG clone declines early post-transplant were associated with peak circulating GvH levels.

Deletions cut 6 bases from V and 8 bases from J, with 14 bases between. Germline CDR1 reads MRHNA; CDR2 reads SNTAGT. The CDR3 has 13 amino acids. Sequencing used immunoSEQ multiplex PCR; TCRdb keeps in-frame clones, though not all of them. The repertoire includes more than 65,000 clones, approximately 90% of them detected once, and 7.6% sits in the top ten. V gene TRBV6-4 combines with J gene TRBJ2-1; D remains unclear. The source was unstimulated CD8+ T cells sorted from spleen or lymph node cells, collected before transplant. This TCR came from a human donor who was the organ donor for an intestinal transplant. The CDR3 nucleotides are TGTGCCAGCAGCGGCATCAAGGGTGATGAGCAGTTCTTC. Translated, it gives CASSGIKGDEQFF.